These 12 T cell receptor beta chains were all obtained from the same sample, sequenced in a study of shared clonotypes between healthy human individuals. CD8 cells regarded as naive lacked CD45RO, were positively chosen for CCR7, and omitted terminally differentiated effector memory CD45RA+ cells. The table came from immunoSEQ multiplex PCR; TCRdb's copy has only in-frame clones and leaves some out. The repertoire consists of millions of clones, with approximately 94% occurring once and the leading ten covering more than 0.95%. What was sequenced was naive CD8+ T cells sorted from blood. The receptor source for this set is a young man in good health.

The CDR3, as DNA: TGTGCCAGCAGCGTAGAAGTGGCAGGGAGCACAGATACGCAGTATTTT. Encoded protein: CASSVEVAGSTDTQYF. This rearrangement joins TRBV9 to TRBJ2-3, with D possibly TRBD1 on 5 matching bases. The CDR3 contains 16 residues. Looked up from germline, CDR1 is SGDLS and CDR2 is YYNGEE. V was clipped by 0 bases and J by 0 bases, with 11 bases between them.

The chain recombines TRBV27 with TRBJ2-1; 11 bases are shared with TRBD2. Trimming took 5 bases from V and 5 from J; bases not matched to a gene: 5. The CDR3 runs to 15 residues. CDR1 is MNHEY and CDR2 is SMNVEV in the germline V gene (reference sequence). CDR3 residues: CASSILAGADNEQFF. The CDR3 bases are TGTGCCAGCAGTATACTAGCGGGAGCTGACAATGAGCAGTTCTTC.

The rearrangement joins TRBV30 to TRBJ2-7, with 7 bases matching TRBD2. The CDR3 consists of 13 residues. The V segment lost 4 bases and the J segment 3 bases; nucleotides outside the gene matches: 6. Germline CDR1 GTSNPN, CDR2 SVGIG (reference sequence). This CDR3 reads CAWKEGGGYEQYF. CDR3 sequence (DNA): TGTGCCTGGAAGGAAGGCGGGGGCTACGAGCAGTACTTC.

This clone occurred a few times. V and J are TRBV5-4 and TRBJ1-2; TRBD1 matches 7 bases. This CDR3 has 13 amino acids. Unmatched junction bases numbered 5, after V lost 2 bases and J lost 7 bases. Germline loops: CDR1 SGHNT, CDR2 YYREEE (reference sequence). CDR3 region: CASSLKGASGYTF. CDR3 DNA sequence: TGTGCCAGCAGCTTAAAGGGGGCGAGTGGCTACACCTTC.

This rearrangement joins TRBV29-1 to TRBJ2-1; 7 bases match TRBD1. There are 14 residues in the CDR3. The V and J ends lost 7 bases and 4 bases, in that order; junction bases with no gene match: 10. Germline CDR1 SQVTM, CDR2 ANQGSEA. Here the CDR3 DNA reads TGCAGCGCAAAACCGGGACAGAGATACAATGAGCAGTTCTTC. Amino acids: CSAKPGQRYNEQFF.

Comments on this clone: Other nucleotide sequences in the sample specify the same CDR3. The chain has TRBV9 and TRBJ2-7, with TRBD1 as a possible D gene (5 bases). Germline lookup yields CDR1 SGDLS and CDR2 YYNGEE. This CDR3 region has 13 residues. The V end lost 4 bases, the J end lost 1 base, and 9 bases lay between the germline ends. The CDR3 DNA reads TGTGCCAGCAGCCGCGACAGTTCCTACGAGCAGTACTTC. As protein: CASSRDSSYEQYF.

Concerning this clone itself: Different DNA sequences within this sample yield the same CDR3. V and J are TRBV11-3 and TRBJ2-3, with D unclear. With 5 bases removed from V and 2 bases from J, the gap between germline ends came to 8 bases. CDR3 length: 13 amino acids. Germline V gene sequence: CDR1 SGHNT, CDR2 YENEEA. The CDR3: CASSPDSTDTQYF. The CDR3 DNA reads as TGTGCCAGCAGCCCCGATTCCACAGATACGCAGTATTTT.

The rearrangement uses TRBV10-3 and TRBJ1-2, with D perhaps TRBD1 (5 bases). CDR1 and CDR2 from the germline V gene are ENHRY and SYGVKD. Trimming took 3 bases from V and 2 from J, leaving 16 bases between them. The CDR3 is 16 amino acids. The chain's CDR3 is CAISEPGGEGNYGYTF. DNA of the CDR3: TGTGCCATCAGTGAACCCGGAGGGGAAGGAAACTATGGCTACACCTTC.

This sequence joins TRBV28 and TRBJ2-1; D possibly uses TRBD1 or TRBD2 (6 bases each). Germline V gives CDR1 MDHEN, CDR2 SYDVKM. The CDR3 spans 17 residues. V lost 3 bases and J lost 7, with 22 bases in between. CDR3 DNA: TGTGCCAGCAGTTTGGGATTAGGGGGAGGCCCCTTTAATGAGCAGTTCTTC. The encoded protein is CASSLGLGGGPFNEQFF.

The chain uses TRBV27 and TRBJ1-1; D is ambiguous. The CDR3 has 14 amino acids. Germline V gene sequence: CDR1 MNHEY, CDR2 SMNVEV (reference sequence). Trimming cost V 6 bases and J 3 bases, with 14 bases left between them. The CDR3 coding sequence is TGTGCCAGCAGGCGAGGTCGGGGAGACACTGAAGCTTTCTTT. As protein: CASRRGRGDTEAFF.

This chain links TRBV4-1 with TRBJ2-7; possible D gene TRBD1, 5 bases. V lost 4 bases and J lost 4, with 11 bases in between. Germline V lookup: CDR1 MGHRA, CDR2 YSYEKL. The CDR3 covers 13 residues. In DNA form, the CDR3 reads TGCGCCAGCAGCCTCCGACAGCAATACGAGCAGTACTTC. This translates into CASSLRQQYEQYF.

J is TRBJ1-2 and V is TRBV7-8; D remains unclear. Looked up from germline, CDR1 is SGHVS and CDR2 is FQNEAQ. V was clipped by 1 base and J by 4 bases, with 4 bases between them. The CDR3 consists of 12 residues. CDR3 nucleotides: TGTGCCAGCAGCTTAGGCCCCTATGGCTACACCTTC. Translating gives CASSLGPYGYTF.